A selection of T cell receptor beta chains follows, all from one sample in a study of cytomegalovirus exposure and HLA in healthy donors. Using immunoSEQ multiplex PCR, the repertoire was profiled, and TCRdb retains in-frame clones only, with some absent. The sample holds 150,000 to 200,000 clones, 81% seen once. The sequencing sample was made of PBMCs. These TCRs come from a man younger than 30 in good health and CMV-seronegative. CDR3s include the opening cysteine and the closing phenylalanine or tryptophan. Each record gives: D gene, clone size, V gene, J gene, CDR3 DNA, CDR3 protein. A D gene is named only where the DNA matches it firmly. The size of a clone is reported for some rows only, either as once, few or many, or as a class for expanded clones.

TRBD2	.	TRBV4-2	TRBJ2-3	TGTGCCAGCAGCCAAGATCTCGTGGCTAGCGGGAGTGGATGGGCTCTATATACGCAGTATTTT	CASSQDLVASGSGWALYTQYF
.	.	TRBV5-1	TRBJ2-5	TGCGCCAGCAGCTTGGGATTAAGGCTGAGGGAGGAGACCCAGTACTTC	CASSLGLRLREETQYF
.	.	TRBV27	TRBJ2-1	TGTGCCAGCAGTCCTCCCGGACACCTACTCTACAATGAGCAGTTCTTC	CASSPPGHLLYNEQFF
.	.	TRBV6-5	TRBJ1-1	TGTGCCAGCAGTGAACTCAAAGGGGGCACTGAAGCTTTCTTT	CASSELKGGTEAFF
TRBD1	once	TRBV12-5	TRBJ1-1	TGTGCTAGTGGTTTGCTTTTGGGGACAGGGACGAGAGCGAACACTGAAGCTTTCTTT	CASGLLLGTGTRANTEAFF
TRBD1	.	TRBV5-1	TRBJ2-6	TGCGCCAGCAGCGTGACAGGGGGCGCAACTGGGGCCAACGGCCTGACTTTC	CASSVTGGATGANGLTF
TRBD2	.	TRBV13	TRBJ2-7	TGTGCCAGCAGCCTCCGACTAGCGGGAGGGCCCTCCTACGAGCAGTACTTC	CASSLRLAGGPSYEQYF
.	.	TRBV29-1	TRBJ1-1	TGCAGCGTCGGGGGTGGGAACACTGAAGCTTTCTTT	CSVGGGNTEAFF
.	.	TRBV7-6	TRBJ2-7	TGTGCCAGCAGCAGCACTGGACAAGCCTACGAGCAGTACTTC	CASSSTGQAYEQYF
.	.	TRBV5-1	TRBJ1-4	TGCGCCAGCAGCTTGAGCAGGGCGGAGTATGAAAAACTGTTTTTT	CASSLSRAEYEKLFF
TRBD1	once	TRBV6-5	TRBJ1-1	TGTGCCAGCAGTTCAAGGGGACAGGGGGTCGGTGAAGCTTTCTTT	CASSSRGQGVGEAFF
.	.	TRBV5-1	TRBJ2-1	TGCGCCAGCAGCTTACGGGTAAATGAGCAGTTCTTC	CASSLRVNEQFF
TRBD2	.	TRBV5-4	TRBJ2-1	TGTGCCAGCAGCCAAGGACTAGCGGGAGATGAGCAGTTCTTC	CASSQGLAGDEQFF
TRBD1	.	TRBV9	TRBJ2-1	TGTGCCAGCAGCGACCCCCTCTACGGGACAGGGGTCCATAATGAGCAGTTCTTC	CASSDPLYGTGVHNEQFF
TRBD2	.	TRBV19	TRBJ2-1	TGTGCCAGTAGTACTCTTAGCGGGAGGGCCGACAATGAGCAGTTCTTC	CASSTLSGRADNEQFF
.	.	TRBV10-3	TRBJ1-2	TGTGCCATCACCAACCATCGACGGGGTGGGTATGGCTACACCTTC	CAITNHRRGGYGYTF
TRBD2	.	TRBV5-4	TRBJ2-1	TGTGCCAGCACGAACTCCGGGACTAAGGATGAGCAGTTCTTC	CASTNSGTKDEQFF
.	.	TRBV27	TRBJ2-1	TGTGCCAGCAGTGCAGGGTCCAATGAGCAGTTCTTC	CASSAGSNEQFF
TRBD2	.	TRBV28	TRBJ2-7	TGTGCCAGCAGCTCGGGACTAGCGGGAGTGTACGAGCAGTACTTC	CASSSGLAGVYEQYF
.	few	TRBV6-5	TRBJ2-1	TGTGCCAGCAGTGGGGCCGAATACAATGAGCAGTTCTTC	CASSGAEYNEQFF
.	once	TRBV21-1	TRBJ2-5	TGTGCCAGCCTCGGACTAGCGGGCGCCCTCCGGTACCAAGAGACCCAGTACTTC	CASLGLAGALRYQETQYF
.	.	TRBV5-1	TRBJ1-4	TGCGCCAGCAGCCCTTACAGGGAGCCTAATGAAAAACTGTTTTTT	CASSPYREPNEKLFF
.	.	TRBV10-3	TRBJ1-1	TGTGCCATCAGCTCTCTGAACACTGAAGCTTTCTTT	CAISSLNTEAFF
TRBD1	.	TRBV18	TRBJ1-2	TGTGCCAGCTCACCAAGGACAGGGGAGTATGGCTACACCTTC	CASSPRTGEYGYTF
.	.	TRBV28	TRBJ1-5	TGTGCCAGCAGCGACCCTGAGTTGGACAGTAGCAATCAGCCCCAGCATTTT	CASSDPELDSSNQPQHF
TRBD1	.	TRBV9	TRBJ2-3	TGTGCCAGCAGCGTCCAAGACAGGGCTGATACGCAGTATTTT	CASSVQDRADTQYF
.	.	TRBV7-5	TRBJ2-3	TGTGCCAGAAGCCGTACTAGCGGGGGATCAGATACGCAGTATTTT	CARSRTSGGSDTQYF
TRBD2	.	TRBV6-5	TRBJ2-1	TGTGCCAGCAGTTACGGCGGGAGGGCCGTCAATGAGCAGTTCTTC	CASSYGGRAVNEQFF